This T cell receptor (beta chain) was sequenced in a study of shared clonotypes between healthy human individuals. Germline lookup yields CDR1 KGHSH and CDR2 LQKENI. The CDR3 covers 14 residues. This clone was picked up a small number of times. The junction differs from germline at one of its ends, possibly a read error. CD45RA+ naive and CD45RA-negative memory subsets were separated from CD4+ cells. Generated by immunoSEQ multiplex PCR, the TCRdb table keeps only in-frame clones and is missing some. The data contain millions of clones, 85% to 95% of them singletons. This receptor was obtained from a man aged 18 to 35 in good health. The rearrangement joins TRBV18 to TRBJ2-7; D gene ambiguous. Sequencing was performed on naive CD4+ T cells sorted from blood. The subset denotes: CD45RA+ positively selected. CDR3 sequence (DNA): TGTGCCACCTCAGGTCCCGGGTCCTCCTACGAGCAGTACTTC. Amino acid sequence: CATSGPGSSYEQYF. Full variable domain (outside the CDR3, taken from reference TRBV18 and TRBJ2-7): NAGVMQNPRHLVRRRGQEARLRCSPMKGHSHVYWYRQLPEEGLKFMVYLQKENIIDESGMPKERFSAEFPKEGPSILRIQQVVRGDSAAYFCATSGPGSSYEQYFGPGTRLTVT.